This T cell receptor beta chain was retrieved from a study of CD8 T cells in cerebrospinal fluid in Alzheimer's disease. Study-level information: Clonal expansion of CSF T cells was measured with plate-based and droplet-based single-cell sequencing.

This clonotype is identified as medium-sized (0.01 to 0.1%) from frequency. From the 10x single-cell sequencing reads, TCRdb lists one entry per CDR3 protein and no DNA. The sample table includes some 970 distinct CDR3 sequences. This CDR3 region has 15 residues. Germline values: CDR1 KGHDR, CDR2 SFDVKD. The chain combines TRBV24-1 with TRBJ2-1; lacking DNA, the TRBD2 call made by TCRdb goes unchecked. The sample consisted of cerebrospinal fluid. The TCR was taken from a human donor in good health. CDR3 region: CATSASGSKYNEQFF.